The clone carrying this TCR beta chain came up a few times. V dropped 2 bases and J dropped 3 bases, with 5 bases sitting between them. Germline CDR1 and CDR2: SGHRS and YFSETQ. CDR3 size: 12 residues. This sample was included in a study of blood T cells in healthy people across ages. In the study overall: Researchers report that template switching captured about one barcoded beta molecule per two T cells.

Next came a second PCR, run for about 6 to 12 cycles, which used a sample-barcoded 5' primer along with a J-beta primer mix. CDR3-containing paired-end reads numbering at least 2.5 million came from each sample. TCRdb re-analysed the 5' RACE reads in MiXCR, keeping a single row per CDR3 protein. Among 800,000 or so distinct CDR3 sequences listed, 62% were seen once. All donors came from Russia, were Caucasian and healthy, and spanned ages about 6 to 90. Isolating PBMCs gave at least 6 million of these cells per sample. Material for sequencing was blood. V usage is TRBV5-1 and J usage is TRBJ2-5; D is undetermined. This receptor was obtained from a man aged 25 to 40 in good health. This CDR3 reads CASSFDEETQYF. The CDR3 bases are TGCGCCAGCAGCTTTGATGAAGAGACCCAGTACTTC. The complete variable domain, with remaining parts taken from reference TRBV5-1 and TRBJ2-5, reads KAGVTQTPRYLIKTRGQQVTLSCSPISGHRSVSWYQQTPGQGLQFLFEYFSETQRNKGNFPGRFSGRQFSNSRSEMNVSTLELGDSALYLCASSFDEETQYFGPGTRLLVL.